The 26 T cell receptor beta chains below come from one sample, sequenced in a study of blood T cells in healthy people across ages. Alongside a J-beta primer mix, a sample-barcoded 5' primer served in a second PCR lasting roughly 6 to 12 cycles. MiXCR, run by TCRdb on the 5' RACE reads, gives a single entry per CDR3 protein. The sample yields around 900,000 distinct CDR3 sequences, 29% seen once. The sample comprised blood. The receptors come from a woman older than 75 in good health.

This chain uses TRBV7-9 with TRBJ1-2; 12 nucleotides line up with TRBD1. Germline V CDR1 and CDR2: SEHNR, FQNEAQ (reference sequence). With V trimmed by 4 bases and J by 4 bases, 10 bases remained unmatched. The CDR3 runs 17 residues. In DNA form, the CDR3 reads TGTGCCAGCAGCTCCGGGACAGGGGGCGCCGACCTCTATGGCTACACCTTC. Translation gives CASSSGTGGADLYGYTF.

The J gene is TRBJ2-6, the V gene TRBV12-3 or TRBV12-4; D remains unclear. V lost 11 bases and J lost 0, with 8 bases in between. This CDR3 contains 13 residues. Here the CDR3 DNA reads TGTGCCCTAAGGGACTCTGGGGCCAACGTCCTGACTTTC. Amino acids: CALRDSGANVLTF.

This clonotype has only a few counts. At one end the junction does not follow the germline gene, possibly because of a read error. CDR3 amino acids: CATSRTGTPATNEELFF. The CDR3, as DNA: TGTGCCACCAGCAGGACCGGGACACCGGCAACTAATGAAGAACTGTTTTTT. The chain links TRBV15 to TRBJ1-4; a weak D match, TRBD1 (6 bases). Looked up from germline, CDR1 is LNHNV and CDR2 is YYDKDF (reference sequence). The CDR3 consists of 17 residues.

The chain joins TRBV4-1 to TRBJ1-5, with 12 bases aligning to TRBD1. Trimming took 5 bases from V and 6 from J; bases not matched to a gene: 5. Looked up from germline, CDR1 is MGHRA and CDR2 is YSYEKL. This CDR3 contains 15 residues. CDR3 region: CASSEGQGAFQPQHF. DNA of the CDR3: TGCGCCAGCAGCGAGGGACAGGGGGCCTTTCAGCCCCAGCATTTT.

The rearrangement links TRBV6-1 to TRBJ1-6, with 8 bases that match TRBD1. The CDR3 sequence is 15 residues long. From germline, CDR1 is MNHNS and CDR2 SASEGT. The V gene end was trimmed by 4 bases and the J gene end by 10 bases; junction bases not matched to a gene: 9. CDR3 DNA: TGTGCCAGCAGTGTGCCGACAGGGGCCCAATCACCCCTCCACTTT. Encoded protein: CASSVPTGAQSPLHF.

The rearrangement joins TRBV6-1 to TRBJ1-2; D gene uncertain. Trimming removed 4 bases at V and 8 bases at J, with 11 bases between. The CDR3 length is 12 residues. Germline CDR1 and CDR2: MNHNS and SASEGT. The CDR3 reads CASSVDPRGYTF. CDR3 DNA: TGTGCCAGCAGTGTAGACCCGCGGGGCTACACCTTC.

This clonotype was seen a few times. This chain connects TRBV29-1 to TRBJ2-3, with no clear D. In germline, CDR1 is SQVTM, CDR2 ANQGSEA. This CDR3 spans 10 amino acids. Trimming pared 3 bases from V and 12 bases from J, leaving 10 bases between. As DNA, the CDR3 is TGCAGCGTTGACACGGCGGCTCAGTATTTT. Its translation is CSVDTAAQYF.

The sample holds a few counts of this clonotype. V gene TRBV2 combines with J gene TRBJ2-4; TRBD1 is a possible D gene (7 bases). The V gene lost 2 bases and the J gene lost 0 bases, with 17 bases spanning the gap. Germline V gene data show CDR1 as SNHLY and CDR2 as FYNNEI. The CDR3 sequence is 18 residues long. CDR3: CASSERGTVVLAKNIQYF. The CDR3 DNA reads as TGTGCCAGCAGTGAACGGGGGACAGTTGTTTTAGCCAAAAACATTCAGTACTTC.

This clonotype was observed many times. The V call is TRBV20-1, the J call TRBJ1-2, with TRBD1 matching 7 bases. V gave up 6 bases and J gave up 7 bases; unmatched junction bases: 8. CDR3 length: 12 amino acids. In germline, CDR1 is DFQATT, CDR2 SNEGSKA (reference sequence). As DNA, the CDR3 is TGCAGTGCCTCGACAGGGAAGCGTGGCTACACCTTC. It yields the protein CSASTGKRGYTF.

This clonotype came up a few times. V and J are TRBV20-1 and TRBJ1-2, with 12 bases identical to TRBD1. V lost 3 bases, J lost 8 bases, and 7 bases stayed unmatched. Germline V gene data show CDR1 as DFQATT and CDR2 as SNEGSKA (reference sequence). This CDR3 contains 14 residues. As DNA, the CDR3 is TGCAGTGCTAGCCTGGGACAGGGGGCTGGGGGCTACACCTTC. It specifies CSASLGQGAGGYTF.

This clonotype was observed a few times. The genes are TRBV2 and TRBJ1-1, with 8 bases matching TRBD1. The CDR3 runs 16 residues. V trimming: 8 bases; J trimming: 0 bases; junction bases outside the gene matches: 11. Germline assignment: CDR1 SNHLY and CDR2 FYNNEI. The CDR3 loop is CASQLDRGFVNTEAFF. In DNA form, the CDR3 reads TGTGCCAGCCAGTTAGACAGGGGATTCGTGAACACTGAAGCTTTCTTT.

This clonotype came up a few times. This rearrangement joins TRBV6-1 to TRBJ1-5; D remains unclear. Per germline, CDR1 MNHNS and CDR2 SASEGT. Trimming cost V 9 bases and J 0 bases, with 15 bases left between them. The length of the CDR3 is 15 residues. CDR3 DNA: TGTGCCAGTTACTTGGGTGGGGATAGCAATCAGCCCCAGCATTTT. This sequence encodes CASYLGGDSNQPQHF.

There are a few counts of this clonotype. Given a much more abundant clone one base away, this may be a read error. The chain has TRBV3-1 and TRBJ2-1, with D possibly being TRBD1 (5 bases). CDR1 is LGHDT and CDR2 is YNNKEL in the germline V gene (reference sequence). The CDR3 is made up of 15 amino acids. Written as DNA, the CDR3 is TGTGCCGGCAGCCAAGTCAGGGTGTATTCCGGTGAGCAGTTCTTC. It translates to CAGSQVRVYSGEQFF.

Notes on this clonotype: This may arise from a read error, as a much more abundant clone is one base away. The rearrangement links TRBV20-1 to TRBJ2-1; 7 bases are shared with TRBD2. From germline, CDR1 is DFQATT and CDR2 SNEGSKA (reference sequence). The CDR3 contains 15 residues. Germline trimming cut 3 bases from V and 8 bases from J; bases unmatched to any gene: 13. The CDR3 DNA is TGCAGTGCTAGGGCCCCGGTGGGGGGGAGCGATGAGCAGTTCTTC. Translation: CSARAPVGGSDEQFF.

This clonotype was seen ten or more times. J is TRBJ1-2 and V is TRBV5-6; 9 nucleotides match TRBD1. This CDR3 is built from 15 residues. V was clipped by 4 bases and J by 9 bases; unmatched bases: 13. Germline V CDR1 and CDR2: SGHDT, YYEEEE. The CDR3 DNA follows: TGTGCCAGCAGCCGGGGACAGGGAGCGTATGGGAGCTACACCTTC. It encodes CASSRGQGAYGSYTF.

In this sample, this clonotype turned up many times. The genes are TRBV5-1 and TRBJ2-7; tentatively, D is TRBD2 (5 bases). Germline values: CDR1 SGHRS, CDR2 YFSETQ. The length of the CDR3 is 13 residues. V was shortened by 4 bases and J by 4 bases, with 12 bases between the two germline ends. The CDR3 nucleotides are TGCGCCAGCAGCACGGTAGAGGGATACGAGCAGTACTTC. Its protein is CASSTVEGYEQYF.

This clonotype came up a few times. The chain employs TRBV7-2 and TRBJ1-4; D gene unclear. The germline V gene has CDR1 SGHTA and CDR2 FQGNSA. This CDR3 region has 15 residues. Trimming took off 5 bases at V and 13 bases at J, with 23 bases between the two ends. The CDR3 reads CASSTLGKPSGRLFF. The CDR3 DNA reads TGTGCCAGCAGCACCCTTGGGAAGCCCAGTGGGAGACTGTTTTTT. The whole variable domain, filled in from reference TRBV7-2 and TRBJ1-4, reads GAGVSQSPSNKVTEKGKDVELRCDPISGHTALYWYRQSLGQGLEFLIYFQGNSAPDKSGLPSDRFSAERTGGSVSTLTIQRTQQEDSAVYLCASSTLGKPSGRLFFGSGTQLSVL.

With regard to this clonotype: A read error is possible here, since a much larger clone lies one base away. The rearrangement joins TRBV12-3 or TRBV12-4 to TRBJ2-3, with TRBD2 matching over 16 bases. The CDR3 runs 17 residues. Written as DNA, the CDR3 is TGTGCCGGCAGTCCCGGGACTAGCGGGGGGGTTGCAGATACGCAGTATTTT. Translating gives CAGSPGTSGGVADTQYF.

This clonotype was recorded a few times. The chain couples TRBV5-1 to TRBJ1-1, with D possibly matching TRBD1 (5 bases). CDR3 length: 14 residues. The V gene lost 3 bases and the J gene lost 11 bases, with 20 bases spanning the gap. Germline CDR1 SGHRS, CDR2 YFSETQ. CDR3 amino acids: CASSWDDPGTKAFF. The CDR3 region has the DNA TGCGCCAGCAGCTGGGACGACCCCGGGACGAAGGCTTTCTTT.

This clonotype was seen ten or more times. The V call is TRBV7-2, the J call TRBJ2-3, with 14 positions matching TRBD2. This CDR3 has 18 residues. Trimming cost V 4 bases and J 0 bases; bases outside gene matches: 6. Germline assignment: CDR1 SGHTA and CDR2 FQGNSA. The CDR3 is CASSSTSGGDPSTDTQYF. The DNA for the CDR3 is TGTGCCAGCAGCTCGACTAGCGGGGGGGACCCTAGCACAGATACGCAGTATTTT.

V usage is TRBV20-1 and J usage is TRBJ2-1; 9 bases map to TRBD2. V gave up 5 bases and J gave up 1 base; unmatched junction bases: 12. Germline CDR1 DFQATT, CDR2 SNEGSKA (reference sequence). This CDR3 has 17 residues. CDR3 region: CSAPGTSSFDSYNEQFF. Here the CDR3 DNA reads TGCAGTGCTCCCGGGACTAGCTCCTTCGATTCCTACAATGAGCAGTTCTTC.

This rearrangement joins TRBV19 to TRBJ1-3; D is uncertain. V was trimmed by 7 bases and J by 2 bases, leaving 18 bases between them. CDR1 and CDR2 (germline): LNHDA, SQIVND (reference sequence). This CDR3 has 16 amino acids. CDR3 DNA sequence: TGTGCCAGTATCGGAGATGCGAAGGGCACTGGAAACACCATATATTTT. Translation gives CASIGDAKGTGNTIYF.

This clonotype was found many times. V is TRBV29-1 and J is TRBJ2-3; no clear D. CDR3 size: 14 residues. V gave up 0 bases and J gave up 1 base, with 8 bases separating them. Germline values: CDR1 SQVTM, CDR2 ANQGSEA. CDR3 bases: TGCAGCGTTGAAGAGGCGCAGGGCACAGATACGCAGTATTTT. Amino acids: CSVEEAQGTDTQYF.

This clonotype was counted at least ten times. With a much larger clone just one base away, this may be a read error. The V gene is TRBV12-3 or TRBV12-4, the J gene TRBJ1-2; 7 bases fit TRBD1. Trimming at V came to 6 bases and at J to 7 bases, leaving 11 bases not matched to a gene. This CDR3 region has 14 residues. CDR3 DNA: TGTGCCAGCAGCACTTCCAGGGGGTGCGGTGGCTACACCTTC. It is translated as CASSTSRGCGGYTF.

The rearrangement uses TRBV6-5 and TRBJ1-1; possibly TRBD1 for D (6 bases). This CDR3 contains 13 residues. V dropped 5 bases and J dropped 9 bases, with 16 bases sitting between them. CDR1 MNHEY and CDR2 SVGAGI come from the germline V gene. CDR3 residues: CASSKGGGMKAFF. The CDR3 nucleotides are TGTGCCAGCAGTAAGGGGGGCGGGATGAAAGCTTTCTTT.

This clonotype occurred a few times. This chain uses TRBV29-1 with TRBJ1-3, with TRBD1 as a possible D gene (5 bases). V lost 1 base, J lost 2 bases, and 12 bases lay in between. The CDR3 contains 15 residues. The germline V gene has CDR1 SQVTM and CDR2 ANQGSEA. In DNA, the CDR3 is TGCAGCGTTGAAGGCGGACATCAGCCTGGAAACACCATATATTTT. Amino acid sequence: CSVEGGHQPGNTIYF. Full variable domain (missing parts from reference TRBV29-1 and TRBJ1-3): SAVISQKPSRDICQRGTSLTIQCQVDSQVTMMFWYRQQPGQSLTLIATANQGSEATYESGFVIDKFPISRPNLTFSTLTVSNMSPEDSSIYLCSVEGGHQPGNTIYFGEGSWLTVV.